The clone carrying this T cell receptor (beta chain) was observed a handful of times. Its antigen is unidentified. This CDR3 region has 13 residues. Deletions cut 3 bases from V and 1 base from J, with 6 bases between. Germline CDR1 reads MNHNS; CDR2 reads SASEGT. Attachment of unique molecular identifiers to individual cDNA molecules was performed in the library. TCRdb processed the RACE reads anew with MiXCR; each CDR3 protein has one entry. This sample yields 380,000 or so distinct CDR3 sequences, of which around 5.5% are seen a single time; about 7.7% belongs to the top ten. Time point meaning: pre-sensitization, week 0. Regarding treatment: therapeutic diphenylcyclopropenone sensitization with weekly scalp DPC. This entry belongs to a study of human T cells and chemical hapten exposure. Study in general: Chiefly women, the patients showed alopecia areata, totalis or universalis. Notes on the study in general: There was no change with DPC sensitization in TCRs above 1 in 1000 frequency.

The receptor was isolated from a woman younger than 30 with alopecia areata. Some clones in this sample may be carry-over from other donors' samples. V gene TRBV6-1 combines with J gene TRBJ1-1; no clear D. Sequencing was performed on whole blood, taken in connection with sensitization to the hapten diphenylcyclopropenone (DPC). The CDR3 spells CASSDTENTEAFF. CDR3 coding DNA: TGTGCCAGCAGTGACACAGAGAACACTGAAGCTTTCTTT.